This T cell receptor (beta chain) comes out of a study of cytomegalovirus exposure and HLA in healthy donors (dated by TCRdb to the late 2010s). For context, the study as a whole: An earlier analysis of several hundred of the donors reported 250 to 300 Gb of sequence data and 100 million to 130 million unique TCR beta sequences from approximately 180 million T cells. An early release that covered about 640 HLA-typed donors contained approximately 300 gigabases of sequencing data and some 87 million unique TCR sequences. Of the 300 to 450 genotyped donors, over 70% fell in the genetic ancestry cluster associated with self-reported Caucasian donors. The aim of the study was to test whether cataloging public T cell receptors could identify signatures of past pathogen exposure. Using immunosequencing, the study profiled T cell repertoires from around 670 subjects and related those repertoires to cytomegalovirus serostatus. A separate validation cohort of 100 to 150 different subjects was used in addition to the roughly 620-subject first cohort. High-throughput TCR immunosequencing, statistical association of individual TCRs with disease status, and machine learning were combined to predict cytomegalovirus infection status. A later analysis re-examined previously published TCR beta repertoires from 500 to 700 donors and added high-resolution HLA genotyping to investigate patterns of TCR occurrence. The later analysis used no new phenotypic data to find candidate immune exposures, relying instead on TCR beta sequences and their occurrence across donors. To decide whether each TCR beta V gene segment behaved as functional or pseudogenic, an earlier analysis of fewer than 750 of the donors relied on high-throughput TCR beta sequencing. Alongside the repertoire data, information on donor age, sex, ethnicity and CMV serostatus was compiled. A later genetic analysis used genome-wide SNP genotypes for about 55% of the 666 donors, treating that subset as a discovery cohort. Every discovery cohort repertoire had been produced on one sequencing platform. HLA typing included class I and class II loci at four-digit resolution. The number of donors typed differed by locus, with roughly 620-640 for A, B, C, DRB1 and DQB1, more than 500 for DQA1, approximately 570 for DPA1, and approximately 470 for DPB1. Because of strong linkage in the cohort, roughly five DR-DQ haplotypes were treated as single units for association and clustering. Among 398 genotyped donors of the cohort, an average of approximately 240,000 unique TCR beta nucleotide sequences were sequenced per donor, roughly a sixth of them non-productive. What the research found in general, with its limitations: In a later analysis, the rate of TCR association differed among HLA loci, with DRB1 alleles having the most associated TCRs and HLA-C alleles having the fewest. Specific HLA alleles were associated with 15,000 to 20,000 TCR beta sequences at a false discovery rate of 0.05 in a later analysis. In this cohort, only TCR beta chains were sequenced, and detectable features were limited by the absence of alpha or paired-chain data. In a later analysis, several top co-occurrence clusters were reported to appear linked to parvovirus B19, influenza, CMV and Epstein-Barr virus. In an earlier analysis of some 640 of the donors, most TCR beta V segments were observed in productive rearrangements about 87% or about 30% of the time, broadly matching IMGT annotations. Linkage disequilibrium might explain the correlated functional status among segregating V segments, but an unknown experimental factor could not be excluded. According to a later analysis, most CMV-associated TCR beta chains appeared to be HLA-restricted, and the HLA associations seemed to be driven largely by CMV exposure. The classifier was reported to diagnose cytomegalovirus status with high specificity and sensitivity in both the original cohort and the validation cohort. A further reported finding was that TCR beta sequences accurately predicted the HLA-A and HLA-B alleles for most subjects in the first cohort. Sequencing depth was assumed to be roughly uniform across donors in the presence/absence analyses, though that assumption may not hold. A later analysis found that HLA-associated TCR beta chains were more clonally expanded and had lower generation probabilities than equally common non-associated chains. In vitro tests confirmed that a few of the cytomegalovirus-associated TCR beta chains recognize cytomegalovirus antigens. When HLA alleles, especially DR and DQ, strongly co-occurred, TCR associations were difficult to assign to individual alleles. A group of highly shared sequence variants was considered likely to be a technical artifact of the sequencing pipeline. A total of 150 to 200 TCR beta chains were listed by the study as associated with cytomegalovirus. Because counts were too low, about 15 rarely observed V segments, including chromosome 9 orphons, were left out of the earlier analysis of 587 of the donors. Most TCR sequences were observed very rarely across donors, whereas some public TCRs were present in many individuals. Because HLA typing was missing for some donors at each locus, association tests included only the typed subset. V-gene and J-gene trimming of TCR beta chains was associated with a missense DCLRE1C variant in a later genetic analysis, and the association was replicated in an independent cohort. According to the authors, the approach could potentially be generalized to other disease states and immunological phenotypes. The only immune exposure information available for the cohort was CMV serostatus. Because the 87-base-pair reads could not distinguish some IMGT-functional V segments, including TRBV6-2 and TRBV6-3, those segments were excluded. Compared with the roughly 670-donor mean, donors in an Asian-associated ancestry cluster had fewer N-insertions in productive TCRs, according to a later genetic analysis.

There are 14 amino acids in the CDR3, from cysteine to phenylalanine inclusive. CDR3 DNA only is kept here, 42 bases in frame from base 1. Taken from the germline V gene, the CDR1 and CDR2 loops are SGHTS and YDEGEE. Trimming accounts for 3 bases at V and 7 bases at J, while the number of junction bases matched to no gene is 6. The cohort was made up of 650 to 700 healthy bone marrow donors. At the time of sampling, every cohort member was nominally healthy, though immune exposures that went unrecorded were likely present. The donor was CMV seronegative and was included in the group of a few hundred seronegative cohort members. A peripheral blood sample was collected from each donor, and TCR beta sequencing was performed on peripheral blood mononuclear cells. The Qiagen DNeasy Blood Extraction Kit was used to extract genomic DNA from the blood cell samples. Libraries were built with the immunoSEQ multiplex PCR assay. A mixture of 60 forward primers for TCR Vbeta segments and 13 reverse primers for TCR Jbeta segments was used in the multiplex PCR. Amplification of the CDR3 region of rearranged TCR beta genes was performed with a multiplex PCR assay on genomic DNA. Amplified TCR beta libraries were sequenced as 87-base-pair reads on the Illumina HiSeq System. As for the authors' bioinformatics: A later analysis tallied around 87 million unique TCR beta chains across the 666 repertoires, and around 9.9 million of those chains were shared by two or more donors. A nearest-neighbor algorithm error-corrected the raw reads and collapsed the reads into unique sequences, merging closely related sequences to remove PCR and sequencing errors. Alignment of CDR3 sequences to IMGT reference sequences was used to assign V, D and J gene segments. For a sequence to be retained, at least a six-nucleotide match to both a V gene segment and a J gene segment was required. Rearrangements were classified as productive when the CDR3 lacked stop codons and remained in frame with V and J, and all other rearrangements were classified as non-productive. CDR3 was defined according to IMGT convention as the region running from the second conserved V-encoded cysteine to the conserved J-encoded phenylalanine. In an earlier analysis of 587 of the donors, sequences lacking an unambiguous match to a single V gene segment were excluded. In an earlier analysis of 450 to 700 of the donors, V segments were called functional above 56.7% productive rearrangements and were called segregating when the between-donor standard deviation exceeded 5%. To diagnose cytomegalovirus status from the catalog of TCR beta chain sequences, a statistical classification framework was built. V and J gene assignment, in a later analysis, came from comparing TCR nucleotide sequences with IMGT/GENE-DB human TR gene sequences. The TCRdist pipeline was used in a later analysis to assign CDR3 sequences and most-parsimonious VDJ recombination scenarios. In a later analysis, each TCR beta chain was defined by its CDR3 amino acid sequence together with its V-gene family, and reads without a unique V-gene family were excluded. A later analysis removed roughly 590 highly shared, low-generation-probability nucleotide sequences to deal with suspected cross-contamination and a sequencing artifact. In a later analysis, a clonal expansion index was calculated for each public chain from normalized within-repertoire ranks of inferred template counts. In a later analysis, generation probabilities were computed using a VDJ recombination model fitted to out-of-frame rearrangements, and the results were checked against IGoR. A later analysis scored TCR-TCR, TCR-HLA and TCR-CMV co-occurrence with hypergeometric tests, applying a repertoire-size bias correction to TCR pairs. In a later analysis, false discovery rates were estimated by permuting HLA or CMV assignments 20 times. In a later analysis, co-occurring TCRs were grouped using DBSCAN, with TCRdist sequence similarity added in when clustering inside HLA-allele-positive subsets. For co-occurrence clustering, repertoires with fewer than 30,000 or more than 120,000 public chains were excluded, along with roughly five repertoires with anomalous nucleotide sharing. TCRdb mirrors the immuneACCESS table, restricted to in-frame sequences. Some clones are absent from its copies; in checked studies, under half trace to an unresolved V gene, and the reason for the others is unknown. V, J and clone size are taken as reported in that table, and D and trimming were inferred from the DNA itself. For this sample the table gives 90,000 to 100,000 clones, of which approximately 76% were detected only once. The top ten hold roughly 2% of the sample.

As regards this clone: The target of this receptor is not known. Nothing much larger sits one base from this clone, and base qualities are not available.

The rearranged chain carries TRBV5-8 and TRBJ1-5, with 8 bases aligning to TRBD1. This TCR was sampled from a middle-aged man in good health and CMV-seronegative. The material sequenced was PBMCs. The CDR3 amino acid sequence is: CASSYGQGGQPQHF. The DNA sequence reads TGTGCCAGCAGCTACGGACAGGGCGGCCAGCCCCAGCATTTT.